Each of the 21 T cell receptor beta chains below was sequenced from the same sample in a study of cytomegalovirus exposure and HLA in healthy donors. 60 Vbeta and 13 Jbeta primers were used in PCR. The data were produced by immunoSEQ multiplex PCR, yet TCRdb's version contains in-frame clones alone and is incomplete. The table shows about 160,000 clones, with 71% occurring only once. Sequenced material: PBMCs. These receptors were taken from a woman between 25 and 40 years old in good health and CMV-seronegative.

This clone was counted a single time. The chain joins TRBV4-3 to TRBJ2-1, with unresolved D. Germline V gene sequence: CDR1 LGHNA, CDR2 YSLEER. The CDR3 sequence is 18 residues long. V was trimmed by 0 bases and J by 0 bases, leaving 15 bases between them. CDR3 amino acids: CASSQEGYGGSSYNEQFF. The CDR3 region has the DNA TGCGCCAGCAGCCAAGAGGGTTATGGCGGTAGCTCCTACAATGAGCAGTTCTTC.

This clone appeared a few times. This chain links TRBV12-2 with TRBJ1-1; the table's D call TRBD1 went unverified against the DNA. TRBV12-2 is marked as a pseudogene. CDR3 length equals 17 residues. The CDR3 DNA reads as TGTGCAAGTCGCTTAGTTACCCCCGGGACAGGGAGAACTGAAGCTTTCTTT. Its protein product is CASRLVTPGTGRTEAFF.

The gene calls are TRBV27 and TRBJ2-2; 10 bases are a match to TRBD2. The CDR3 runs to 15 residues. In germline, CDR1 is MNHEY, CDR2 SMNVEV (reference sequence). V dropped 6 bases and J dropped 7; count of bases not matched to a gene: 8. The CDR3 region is CASSLRTSGFGELFF. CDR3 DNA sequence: TGTGCCAGCAGCCTTAGGACTAGCGGATTCGGGGAGCTGTTTTTT.

The CDR3 sequence: CASSSTGVSPLHF. In DNA form, the CDR3 reads TGTGCCAGCAGCTCAACCGGGGTCTCACCCCTCCACTTT. The V and J genes are TRBV5-6 and TRBJ1-6; D is unclear. The CDR3 is 13 residues long. V was shortened by 3 bases and J by 10 bases, with 11 bases between the two germline ends. Germline V CDR1 and CDR2: SGHDT, YYEEEE.

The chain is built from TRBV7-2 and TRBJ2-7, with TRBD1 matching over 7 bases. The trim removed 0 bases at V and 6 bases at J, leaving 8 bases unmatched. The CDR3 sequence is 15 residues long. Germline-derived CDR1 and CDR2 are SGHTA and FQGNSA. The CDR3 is CASSLAGVGGREQYF. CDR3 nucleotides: TGTGCCAGCAGCTTAGCGGGGGTAGGGGGCCGCGAGCAGTACTTC.

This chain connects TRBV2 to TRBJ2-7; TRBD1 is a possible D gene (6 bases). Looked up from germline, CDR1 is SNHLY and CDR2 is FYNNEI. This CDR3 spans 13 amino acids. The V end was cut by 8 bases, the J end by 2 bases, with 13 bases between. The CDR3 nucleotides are TGTGCCAGCCGCCTGGGGGCCCCCTACGAGCAGTACTTC. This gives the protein CASRLGAPYEQYF.

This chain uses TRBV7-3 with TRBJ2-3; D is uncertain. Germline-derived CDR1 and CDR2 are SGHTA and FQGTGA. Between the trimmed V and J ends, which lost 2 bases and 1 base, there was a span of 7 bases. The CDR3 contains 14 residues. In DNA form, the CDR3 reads TGTGCCAGCAGCTTAGATAGAGGCACAGATACGCAGTATTTT. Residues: CASSLDRGTDTQYF.

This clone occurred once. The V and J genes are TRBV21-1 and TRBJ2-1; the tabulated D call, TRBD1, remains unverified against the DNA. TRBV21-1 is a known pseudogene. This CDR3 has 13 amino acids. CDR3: CASSGQGGNEQFF. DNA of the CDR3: TGTGCCAGCAGTGGACAAGGCGGCAATGAGCAGTTCTTC.

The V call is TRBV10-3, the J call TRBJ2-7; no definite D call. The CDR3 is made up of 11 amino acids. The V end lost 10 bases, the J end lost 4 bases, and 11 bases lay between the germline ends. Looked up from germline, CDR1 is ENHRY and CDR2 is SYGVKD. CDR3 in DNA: TGTGCCAGCCTCGGGTTGTACGAGCAGTACTTC. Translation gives CASLGLYEQYF.

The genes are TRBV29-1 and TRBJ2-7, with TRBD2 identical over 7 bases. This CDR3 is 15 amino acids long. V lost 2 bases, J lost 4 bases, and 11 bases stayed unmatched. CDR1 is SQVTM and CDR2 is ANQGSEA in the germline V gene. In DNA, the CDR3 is TGCAGCGTTGAACTGGGGAGGGCGAGGGAGTACGAGCAGTACTTC. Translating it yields CSVELGRAREYEQYF.

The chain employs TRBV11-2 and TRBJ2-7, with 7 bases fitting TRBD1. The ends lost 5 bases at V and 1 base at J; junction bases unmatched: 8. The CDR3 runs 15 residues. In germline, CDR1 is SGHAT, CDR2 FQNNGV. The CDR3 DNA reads TGTGCCAGCAGCCCCACCTCGACAGGGTCCTACGAGCAGTACTTC. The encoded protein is CASSPTSTGSYEQYF.

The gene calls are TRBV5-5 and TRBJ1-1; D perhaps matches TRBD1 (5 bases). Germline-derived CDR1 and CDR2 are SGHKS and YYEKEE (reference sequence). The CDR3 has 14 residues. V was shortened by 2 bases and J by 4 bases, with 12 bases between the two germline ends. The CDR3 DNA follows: TGTGCCAGCAGCTTTGGGGGGTACGGCACTGAAGCTTTCTTT. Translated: CASSFGGYGTEAFF.

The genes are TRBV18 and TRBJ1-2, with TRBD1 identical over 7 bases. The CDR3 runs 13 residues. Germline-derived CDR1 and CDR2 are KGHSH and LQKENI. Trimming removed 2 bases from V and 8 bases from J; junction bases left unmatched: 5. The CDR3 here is CASSPTTGDGYTF. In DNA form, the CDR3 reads TGTGCCAGCTCACCAACAACAGGGGACGGCTACACCTTC. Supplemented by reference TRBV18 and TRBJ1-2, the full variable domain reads NAGVMQNPRHLVRRRGQEARLRCSPMKGHSHVYWYRQLPEEGLKFMVYLQKENIIDESGMPKERFSAEFPKEGPSILRIQQVVRGDSAAYFCASSPTTGDGYTFGSGTRLTVV.

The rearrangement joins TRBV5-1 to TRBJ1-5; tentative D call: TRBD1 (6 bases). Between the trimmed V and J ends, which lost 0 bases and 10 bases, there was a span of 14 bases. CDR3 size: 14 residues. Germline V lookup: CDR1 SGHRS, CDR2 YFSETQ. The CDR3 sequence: CASSLAGGEVPQHF. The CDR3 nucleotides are TGCGCCAGCAGCTTGGCGGGGGGCGAGGTTCCCCAGCATTTT.

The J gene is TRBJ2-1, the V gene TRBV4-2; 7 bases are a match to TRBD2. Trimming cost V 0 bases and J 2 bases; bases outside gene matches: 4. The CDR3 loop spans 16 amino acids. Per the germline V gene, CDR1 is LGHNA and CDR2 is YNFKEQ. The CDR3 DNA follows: TGTGCCAGCAGCCAAGATAAAAGCGGGGCCTACAATGAGCAGTTCTTC. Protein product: CASSQDKSGAYNEQFF.

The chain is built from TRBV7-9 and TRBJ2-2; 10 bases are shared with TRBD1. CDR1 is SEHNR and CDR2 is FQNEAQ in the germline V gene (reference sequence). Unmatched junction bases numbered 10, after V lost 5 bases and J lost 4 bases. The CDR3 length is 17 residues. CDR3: CASSAPPGTGATGELFF. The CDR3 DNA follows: TGTGCCAGCAGCGCCCCCCCCGGGACAGGGGCCACCGGGGAGCTGTTTTTT.

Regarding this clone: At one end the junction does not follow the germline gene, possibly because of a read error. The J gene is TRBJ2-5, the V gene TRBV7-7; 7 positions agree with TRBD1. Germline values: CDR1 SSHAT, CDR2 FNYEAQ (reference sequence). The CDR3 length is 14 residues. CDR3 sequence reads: CASSLDTGAQTQYF. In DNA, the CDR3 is TGTGCTAGCAGCTTAGATACAGGGGCCCAGACCCAGTACTTC.

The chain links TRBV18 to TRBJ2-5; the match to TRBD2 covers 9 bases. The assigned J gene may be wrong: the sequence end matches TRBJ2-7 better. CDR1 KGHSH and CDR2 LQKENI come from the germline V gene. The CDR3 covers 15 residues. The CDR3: CASSPPAGGSIEQYF. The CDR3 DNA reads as TGTGCCAGCTCACCCCCAGCGGGAGGTTCGATCGAGCAGTACTTC.

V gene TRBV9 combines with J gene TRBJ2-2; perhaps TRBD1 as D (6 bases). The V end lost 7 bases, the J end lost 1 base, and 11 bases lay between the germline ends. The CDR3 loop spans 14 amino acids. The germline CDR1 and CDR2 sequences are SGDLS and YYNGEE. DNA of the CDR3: TGTGCCAGCGGTCGACAGGAGAACACCGGGGAGCTGTTTTTT. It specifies CASGRQENTGELFF.

The CDR3 spells CASGLYEQYF. CDR3 sequence (DNA): TGTGCCAGCGGCCTCTACGAGCAGTACTTC. The chain couples TRBV27 to TRBJ2-7; D is uncertain. CDR1 MNHEY and CDR2 SMNVEV come from the germline V gene (reference sequence). The CDR3 spans 10 residues. V lost 8 bases, J lost 3 bases, and 5 bases lay in between.

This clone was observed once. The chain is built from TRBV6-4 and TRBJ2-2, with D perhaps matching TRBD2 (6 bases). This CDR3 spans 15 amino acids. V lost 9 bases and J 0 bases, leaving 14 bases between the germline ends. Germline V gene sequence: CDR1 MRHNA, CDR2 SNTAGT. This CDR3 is CARAPGTSNTGELFF. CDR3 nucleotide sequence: TGTGCCAGGGCACCCGGGACTTCGAACACCGGGGAGCTGTTTTTT.